Shown below are 30 T cell receptor beta chains from a single sample sequenced in a study of T cell responses to AZD1222 COVID-19 vaccine. Data came from immunoSEQ multiplex PCR; TCRdb stores just in-frame clones and leaves some out. The table lists around 130,000 clones, approximately 83% of them singletons. The material was peripheral blood, obtained on day 0 of AZD1222 vaccination. All receptors derive from an adult in good health.

This clone turned up a few times. The rearrangement uses TRBV5-6 and TRBJ2-4, with D perhaps matching TRBD1 (6 bases). CDR3 length: 17 amino acids. CDR1 is SGHDT, CDR2 YYEEEE, per germline. Trimming stripped 1 base from V and 0 bases from J, with 14 bases between. CDR3 sequence: CASSLWTAFIAKNIQYF. The CDR3 nucleotides read TGTGCCAGCAGCTTGTGGACAGCATTTATAGCCAAAAACATTCAGTACTTC.

This chain links TRBV6-2 or TRBV6-3 with TRBJ1-1; maybe TRBD1 (5 bases). Trimming removed 4 bases from V and 1 base from J, with 16 bases in between. The CDR3 sequence is 16 residues long. The germline gives CDR1 MNHEY, CDR2 SVGEGT. In nucleotides, the CDR3 is TGTGCCAGCAGTTCCTCCATCGGGGCGGGGAACACTGAAGCTTTCTTT. Translated, it gives CASSSSIGAGNTEAFF.

The CDR3 spells CASSQDSGAWSNQPQHF. CDR3 in DNA: TGTGCCAGCAGCCAAGATTCAGGAGCTTGGAGCAATCAGCCCCAGCATTTT. The chain links TRBV4-2 to TRBJ1-5; D gene ambiguous. The CDR3 length is 17 residues. Germline-derived CDR1 and CDR2 are LGHNA and YNFKEQ. V lost 0 bases to trimming and J lost 1 base, with 13 bases between them.

V is TRBV12-5 and J is TRBJ1-2, with a weak D call TRBD1 (6 bases). The CDR3 spans 16 residues. V lost 3 bases and J lost 6, with 20 bases in between. Per germline, CDR1 LGHNT and CDR2 FRNRAP. CDR3 nucleotides: TGTGCTAGTGGTTTTTTTCCTCCCACAGGGAGGCATGGCTACACCTTC. Translated, it gives CASGFFPPTGRHGYTF. Complete variable domain (other parts from reference TRBV12-5 and TRBJ1-2): DARVTQTPRHKVTEMGQEVTMRCQPILGHNTVFWYRQTMMQGLELLAYFRNRAPLDDSGMPKDRFSAEMPDATLATLKIQPSEPRDSAVYFCASGFFPPTGRHGYTFGSGTRLTVV.

V and J are TRBV7-2 and TRBJ2-6; D is perhaps TRBD2 (5 bases). V lost 6 bases and J lost 1, with 7 bases in between. The CDR3 length is 14 residues. The germline CDR1 and CDR2 sequences are SGHTA and FQGNSA. The CDR3 coding sequence is TGTGCCAGCAGGCGGACTTCTGGGGCCAACGTCCTGACTTTC. Encoded protein: CASRRTSGANVLTF.

V gene TRBV6-1 combines with J gene TRBJ2-2, with 9 bases that match TRBD1. V dropped 3 bases and J dropped 4; count of bases not matched to a gene: 3. The length of the CDR3 is 15 residues. Germline V gene lookup returns CDR1 MNHNS and CDR2 SASEGT. DNA for the CDR3: TGTGCCAGCAGTGATAGGACAGGGGTCACCGGGGAGCTGTTTTTT. Protein sequence: CASSDRTGVTGELFF.

This clone has a single count. J is TRBJ2-2 and V is TRBV7-3; D is uncertain. The germline V gene encodes CDR1 SGHTA and CDR2 FQGTGA. Trimming pared 5 bases from V and 11 bases from J, leaving 15 bases between. The length of the CDR3 is 13 residues. CDR3 sequence reads: CASSPPALPELFF. The DNA for the CDR3 is TGTGCCAGCAGCCCCCCTGCCCTACCAGAGCTGTTTTTT.

This chain links TRBV4-3 with TRBJ2-7; 11 positions match TRBD2. J was trimmed by 3 bases and V by 2 bases; bases with no gene match: 9. The V gene's germline CDR1 is LGHNA and CDR2 YSLEER. The CDR3 consists of 17 residues. The CDR3 sequence: CASSQTTSLAGDYEQYF. DNA of the CDR3: TGCGCCAGCAGCCAAACCACCTCACTAGCGGGAGACTACGAGCAGTACTTC.

The chain combines TRBV19 with TRBJ2-7, with TRBD1 identical over 8 bases. Germline V gene lookup returns CDR1 LNHDA and CDR2 SQIVND (reference sequence). V shed 3 bases, J shed 3 bases, and the junction held 10 bases outside the gene matches. The CDR3 has 16 residues. Here the CDR3 DNA reads TGTGCCAGTAGTATTCAACCCTCAGGGGGCGGCTACGAGCAGTACTTC. As protein: CASSIQPSGGGYEQYF.

The chain employs TRBV27 and TRBJ2-7; D may match TRBD1 or TRBD2 (6 bases each). CDR3 length equals 13 residues. From germline, CDR1 is MNHEY and CDR2 SMNVEV (reference sequence). The V and J ends lost 6 bases and 6 bases respectively, with 15 bases between them. As DNA, the CDR3 is TGTGCCAGCAGCCCGGGGGCGGTGATCGAGCAGTACTTC. Translation: CASSPGAVIEQYF.

The gene calls are TRBV27 and TRBJ2-5, with D tentatively TRBD2 (7 bases). Germline CDR1 and CDR2: MNHEY and SMNVEV (reference sequence). Trimming cost V 4 bases and J 4 bases, with 13 bases left between them. There are 14 residues in the CDR3. The CDR3 DNA sequence: TGTGCCAGCAGTTGGGGGGGCTCCCCAGAGACCCAGTACTTC. It specifies CASSWGGSPETQYF.

The rearrangement links TRBV6-5 to TRBJ1-2, with unresolved D. The CDR3 sequence is 16 residues long. Trimming removed 0 bases from V and 4 bases from J, with 15 bases in between. Germline loops: CDR1 MNHEY, CDR2 SVGAGI. The CDR3 sequence is CASSYSGSVPRYGYTF. CDR3 in DNA: TGTGCCAGCAGTTACTCGGGTTCGGTTCCACGCTATGGCTACACCTTC.

This chain connects TRBV30 to TRBJ2-4; 12 bases map to TRBD2. CDR3 length: 15 residues. Germline V CDR1 and CDR2: GTSNPN, SVGIG (reference sequence). V was clipped by 2 bases and J by 1 base; unmatched bases: 0. The CDR3 region is CAWSTSGRAKNIQYF. The CDR3 DNA sequence: TGTGCCTGGAGTACTAGCGGGAGGGCCAAAAACATTCAGTACTTC. The whole variable domain, remainder taken from reference TRBV30 and TRBJ2-4, is SQTIHQWPATLVQPVGSPLSLECTVEGTSNPNLYWYRQAAGRGLQLLFYSVGIGQISSEVPQNLSASRPQDRQFILSSKKLLLSDSGFYLCAWSTSGRAKNIQYFGAGTRLSVL.

J is TRBJ2-5 and V is TRBV5-1; D gene unclear. This CDR3 has 12 amino acids. Trimming removed 4 bases from V and 5 bases from J, with 9 bases in between. CDR1 is SGHRS, CDR2 YFSETQ, per germline. The CDR3: CASSPGSETQYF. DNA for the CDR3: TGCGCCAGCAGCCCCGGGTCGGAGACCCAGTACTTC.

The chain is built from TRBV9 and TRBJ1-4, with 9 bases identical to TRBD1. Germline V gene lookup returns CDR1 SGDLS and CDR2 YYNGEE. The CDR3 consists of 17 residues. Trimming took 2 bases from V and 5 from J; bases not matched to a gene: 10. The CDR3 region has the DNA TGTGCCAGCAGCGTCAAGCCTGGGGACAGGGAAAATGAAAAACTGTTTTTT. Translating it yields CASSVKPGDRENEKLFF.

The rearrangement joins TRBV3-1 (or the pseudogene TRBV3-2) to TRBJ2-7; 10 nucleotides align to TRBD2. CDR1 LGHDT and CDR2 YNNKEL come from the germline V gene (reference sequence). This CDR3 is 14 amino acids long. Trimming cost V 4 bases and J 5 bases; bases outside gene matches: 5. CDR3: CASSPLAGGNEQYF. CDR3 nucleotides: TGTGCCAGCAGCCCTTTAGCGGGGGGCAACGAGCAGTACTTC.

The chain carries TRBV28 and TRBJ1-5, with D possibly being TRBD1 (5 bases). The V gene lost 2 bases and the J gene lost 1 base, with 15 bases spanning the gap. The germline CDR1 and CDR2 sequences are MDHEN and SYDVKM. This CDR3 is 17 amino acids long. For the CDR3, the DNA is TGTGCCAGCAGTTTACTGAAGGGGTCGAGAAGCAATCAGCCCCAGCATTTT. It yields the protein CASSLLKGSRSNQPQHF. The whole variable domain, remainder taken from reference TRBV28 and TRBJ1-5, is DVKVTQSSRYLVKRTGEKVFLECVQDMDHENMFWYRQDPGLGLRLIYFSYDVKMKEKGDIPEGYSVSREKKERFSLILESASTNQTSMYLCASSLLKGSRSNQPQHFGDGTRLSIL.

The V gene is TRBV6-6, the J gene TRBJ1-2; D may be TRBD1 (5 bases). With 0 bases removed from V and 6 bases from J, the gap between germline ends came to 8 bases. The CDR3 contains 13 residues. Per the germline V gene, CDR1 is MNHNY and CDR2 is SVGAGI (reference sequence). The CDR3 here is CASSYSRGDGYTF. The CDR3 nucleotides are TGTGCCAGCAGTTACTCGCGGGGGGATGGCTACACCTTC.

The chain uses TRBV18 and TRBJ1-2; D might be TRBD1 (5 bases). This CDR3 has 14 amino acids. Trimming took 3 bases from V and 4 from J, leaving 12 bases between them. The V gene's germline CDR1 is KGHSH and CDR2 LQKENI. The CDR3 here is CASSPGTALYGYTF. CDR3 bases: TGTGCCAGCTCACCCGGGACGGCCCTCTATGGCTACACCTTC. Full variable domain (outside the CDR3, taken from reference TRBV18 and TRBJ1-2): NAGVMQNPRHLVRRRGQEARLRCSPMKGHSHVYWYRQLPEEGLKFMVYLQKENIIDESGMPKERFSAEFPKEGPSILRIQQVVRGDSAAYFCASSPGTALYGYTFGSGTRLTVV.

CDR3 region: CATLGEDTDNSPLHF. The DNA of the CDR3 is TGTGCCACCTTAGGGGAGGACACTGATAATTCACCCCTCCACTTT. The chain couples TRBV6-5 to TRBJ1-6; maybe TRBD1 (5 bases). This CDR3 contains 15 residues. The V end was cut by 10 bases, the J end by 5 bases, with 18 bases between. Germline V CDR1 and CDR2: MNHEY, SVGAGI.

The chain is built from TRBV20-1 and TRBJ2-1; D gene uncertain. Germline assignment: CDR1 DFQATT and CDR2 SNEGSKA (reference sequence). V dropped 3 bases and J dropped 2 bases, with 5 bases sitting between them. This CDR3 has 12 residues. This CDR3 reads CSASKTYNEQFF. In nucleotides, the CDR3 is TGCAGTGCTAGTAAGACCTACAATGAGCAGTTCTTC.

This rearrangement joins TRBV6-5 to TRBJ2-2; TRBD2 might be the D (7 bases). Germline V lookup: CDR1 MNHEY, CDR2 SVGAGI. The CDR3 has 15 amino acids. Trimming stripped 6 bases from V and 3 bases from J, with 14 bases between. The CDR3 DNA reads TGTGCCAGCAGCGTAAGGGGGGGGCACACCGGGGAGCTGTTTTTT. Translation gives CASSVRGGHTGELFF.

This chain joins TRBV11-2 and TRBJ1-6; D possibly corresponds to TRBD1 (5 bases). The CDR3 is 17 amino acids. V lost 7 bases, J lost 7 bases, and 23 bases lay in between. Germline V CDR1 and CDR2: SGHAT, FQNNGV. In DNA, the CDR3 is TGTGCCAGCACGGGGTTAGGAGCTCAGGGTCGAAATTCACCCCTCCACTTT. This sequence encodes CASTGLGAQGRNSPLHF.

The genes are TRBV20-1 and TRBJ2-1; 8 positions match TRBD2. Germline V gene lookup returns CDR1 DFQATT and CDR2 SNEGSKA (reference sequence). This CDR3 has 11 amino acids. The V and J ends lost 7 bases and 9 bases, in that order; junction bases with no gene match: 5. In nucleotides, the CDR3 is TGCAGTGGGAGCGGGAGCGGTGAGCAGTTCTTC. It specifies CSGSGSGEQFF.

V and J are TRBV6-5 and TRBJ1-5; tentative D call: TRBD1 (6 bases). The CDR3 extends over 15 amino acids. Trimming stripped 6 bases from V and 6 bases from J, with 18 bases between. Germline V lookup: CDR1 MNHEY, CDR2 SVGAGI. CDR3 DNA: TGTGCCAGCAGCCCATCGAGGGGGGGGGCTCAGCCCCAGCATTTT. It encodes CASSPSRGGAQPQHF.

V is TRBV7-2 and J is TRBJ2-1, with 10 bases fitting TRBD2. With 6 bases clipped from V and 5 bases from J, the junction kept 7 bases outside the gene matches. The V gene's germline CDR1 is SGHTA and CDR2 FQGNSA. This CDR3 has 15 amino acids. CDR3 in DNA: TGTGCCAGCAGGGTAGAACTAGCGGGAAACAATGAGCAGTTCTTC. Its translation is CASRVELAGNNEQFF.

The rearrangement uses TRBV11-3 and TRBJ2-1; 11 bases match TRBD2. CDR3 length: 17 residues. V lost 1 base, J lost 1 base, and 3 bases stayed unmatched. Germline loops: CDR1 SGHNT, CDR2 YENEEA. The CDR3 coding sequence is TGTGCCAGCAGCTTAGGTAGCGGGAGGGGGTCCTACAATGAGCAGTTCTTC. This codes for CASSLGSGRGSYNEQFF.

V is TRBV5-1 and J is TRBJ1-4; D call uncertain. V shed 0 bases and J shed 0 bases, with 9 bases lying between them. The CDR3 sequence is 16 residues long. CDR1 SGHRS and CDR2 YFSETQ come from the germline V gene. The CDR3 DNA reads as TGCGCCAGCAGCTTGGTCCAGGTAGCAACTAATGAAAAACTGTTTTTT. Protein product: CASSLVQVATNEKLFF. Full variable domain (outside the CDR3, taken from reference TRBV5-1 and TRBJ1-4): KAGVTQTPRYLIKTRGQQVTLSCSPISGHRSVSWYQQTPGQGLQFLFEYFSETQRNKGNFPGRFSGRQFSNSRSEMNVSTLELGDSALYLCASSLVQVATNEKLFFGSGTQLSVL.

This clone was picked up one time. The chain employs TRBV2 and TRBJ2-5, with 9 bases identical to TRBD1. The CDR3 spans 14 residues. CDR1 and CDR2 (germline): SNHLY, FYNNEI. Trimming took 7 bases from V and 6 from J; bases not matched to a gene: 9. The CDR3 is CASTGGTGWKTQYF. In nucleotides, the CDR3 is TGTGCCAGCACCGGAGGGACAGGGTGGAAGACCCAGTACTTC.

This chain joins TRBV16 and TRBJ1-2; D is unclear. This CDR3 comprises 14 residues. Looked up from germline, CDR1 is KGHSY and CDR2 is FQNENV. Trimming left V 2 bases short and J 1 base short, with 8 bases between. Here the CDR3 DNA reads TGTGCCAGCAGCCAAGCCTCGCTTAACTATGGCTACACCTTC. It is translated as CASSQASLNYGYTF.